The 30 T cell receptor beta chains presented below share a single source sample, sequenced in a study of patients and donors after allogeneic stem cell transplantation (dated by TCRdb to 2020 to 2021). The library relied on RT-PCR. For sequencing, a NextSeq 550 was employed. TCRdb passed the public sequencing reads through fastp at Q25 and MiXCR, retaining productive beta sequences. Each CDR3 protein gets just one entry, which takes the most common genes and DNA from the rows behind it. Across this sample there are almost 90,000 distinct CDR3 sequences, with 4.5% to 5% seen only once. The ten largest clonotypes hold about 2.5% of the sample. Specimen: blood, either unsorted or a sorted T cell fraction (not recorded which). The receptor set was obtained from a human donor who was either an allogeneic HSCT recipient or a stem cell or donor lymphocyte infusion donor (not recorded which). It is not recorded whose cells these are; they may come from a transplant donor.

V is TRBV3-1 and J is TRBJ1-1; D ambiguous. This CDR3 region has 15 residues. V was cut by 5 bases and J by 5 bases, with 18 bases left in between. Germline V gene sequence: CDR1 LGHDT, CDR2 YNNKEL (reference sequence). The CDR3 region is CASSDRVSGGTEAFF. DNA of the CDR3: TGTGCCAGCAGCGACCGTGTCTCGGGTGGGACTGAAGCTTTCTTT.

This clonotype was found a few times. The chain carries TRBV5-4 and TRBJ1-2; the D gene is possibly TRBD1 (5 bases). V was clipped by 4 bases and J by 0 bases, with 16 bases between them. Germline CDR1 SGHNT, CDR2 YYREEE (reference sequence). The CDR3 runs to 16 residues. CDR3 DNA: TGTGCCAGCAGCCAACCTCCAGGGTCCCCTAACTATGGCTACACCTTC. Protein sequence: CASSQPPGSPNYGYTF. Together with reference TRBV5-4 and TRBJ1-2, the CDR3 gives the full variable domain: ETGVTQSPTHLIKTRGQQVTLRCSSQSGHNTVSWYQQALGQGPQFIFQYYREEENGRGNFPPRFSGLQFPNYSSELNVNALELDDSALYLCASSQPPGSPNYGYTFGSGTRLTVV.

Only a few counts were recorded for this clonotype. V and J are TRBV20-1 and TRBJ2-6, with 10 bases matching TRBD1. This CDR3 has 17 residues. V lost 6 bases to trimming and J lost 1 base; unmatched junction nucleotides: 9. Germline V gene sequence: CDR1 DFQATT, CDR2 SNEGSKA (reference sequence). CDR3 amino acids: CSAKSGTGVSGANVLTF. In DNA, the CDR3 is TGCAGTGCCAAATCCGGGACAGGGGTTTCTGGGGCCAACGTCCTGACTTTC.

V usage is TRBV6-1 and J usage is TRBJ2-5, with D tentatively TRBD1 (5 bases). The V gene's germline CDR1 is MNHNS and CDR2 SASEGT. The CDR3 is 13 residues long. V shed 7 bases and J shed 5 bases, with 14 bases lying between them. In DNA, the CDR3 is TGTGCCAGCACTGTAGGGGCCGGGGAGACCCAGTACTTC. Encoded protein: CASTVGAGETQYF.

The chain joins TRBV5-4 to TRBJ1-2; 8 bases are shared with TRBD1. Losses at the gene ends were 2 bases for V and 8 bases for J; bases not matched to a gene: 2. Germline lookup yields CDR1 SGHNT and CDR2 YYREEE (reference sequence). This CDR3 is 12 amino acids long. The CDR3: CASSFPGGGYTF. For the CDR3, the DNA is TGTGCCAGCAGCTTCCCAGGGGGCGGCTACACCTTC. Based on the CDR3 plus reference TRBV5-4 and TRBJ1-2, the full variable domain is ETGVTQSPTHLIKTRGQQVTLRCSSQSGHNTVSWYQQALGQGPQFIFQYYREEENGRGNFPPRFSGLQFPNYSSELNVNALELDDSALYLCASSFPGGGYTFGSGTRLTVV.

This clonotype was seen repeatedly, ten times or more. The genes are TRBV5-1 and TRBJ2-2; D is unclear. Germline V CDR1 and CDR2: SGHRS, YFSETQ. This CDR3 is built from 14 residues. The germline V and J ends were trimmed by 1 base and 0 bases, with 4 bases remaining between them. CDR3 region: CASSLTTNTGELFF. CDR3 DNA sequence: TGCGCCAGCAGCTTGACAACGAACACCGGGGAGCTGTTTTTT. The full variable domain, in which reference TRBV5-1 and TRBJ2-2 provide the parts outside the CDR3, is KAGVTQTPRYLIKTRGQQVTLSCSPISGHRSVSWYQQTPGQGLQFLFEYFSETQRNKGNFPGRFSGRQFSNSRSEMNVSTLELGDSALYLCASSLTTNTGELFFGEGSRLTVL.

V gene TRBV5-1 combines with J gene TRBJ1-2; D call uncertain. Trimming took off 0 bases at V and 7 bases at J, with 13 bases between the two ends. Germline V gene data show CDR1 as SGHRS and CDR2 as YFSETQ. The CDR3 length is 14 residues. CDR3 protein: CASSLDRSNAGYTF. The CDR3 bases are TGCGCCAGCAGCTTGGACCGGTCCAACGCTGGCTACACCTTC. Full variable domain (outside the CDR3, taken from reference TRBV5-1 and TRBJ1-2): KAGVTQTPRYLIKTRGQQVTLSCSPISGHRSVSWYQQTPGQGLQFLFEYFSETQRNKGNFPGRFSGRQFSNSRSEMNVSTLELGDSALYLCASSLDRSNAGYTFGSGTRLTVV.

This clonotype was found many times. J is TRBJ1-1 and V is TRBV2, with a weak D call TRBD1 (6 bases). Germline V gene lookup returns CDR1 SNHLY and CDR2 FYNNEI. This CDR3 comprises 13 residues. Between the trimmed V and J ends, which lost 7 bases and 5 bases, there was a span of 14 bases. CDR3 sequence reads: CASTPQGRTEAFF. DNA of the CDR3: TGTGCCAGCACGCCACAGGGTAGAACTGAAGCTTTCTTT.

In its sample, this clonotype was seen a few times. The V gene is TRBV20-1, the J gene TRBJ1-5; 7 bases fit TRBD1. The germline V gene has CDR1 DFQATT and CDR2 SNEGSKA (reference sequence). This CDR3 is 13 amino acids long. With V trimmed by 6 bases and J by 1 base, 3 bases remained unmatched. CDR3 sequence: CSAQQGSNQPQHF. CDR3 nucleotides: TGCAGTGCACAACAGGGGAGCAATCAGCCCCAGCATTTT.

This clonotype was counted many times. The rearrangement links TRBV27 to TRBJ1-6, with a possible D match to TRBD1 (5 bases). This CDR3 is built from 13 residues. Germline V lookup: CDR1 MNHEY, CDR2 SMNVEV (reference sequence). Trimming removed 10 bases at V and 7 bases at J, with 14 bases between. In nucleotides, the CDR3 is TGTGCCACCTCCCCGGGGGGGAATTCACCCCTCCACTTT. Its protein product is CATSPGGNSPLHF.

This clonotype was recorded at least ten times. The chain links TRBV6-1 to TRBJ1-2; D possibly corresponds to TRBD1 (5 bases). Per germline, CDR1 MNHNS and CDR2 SASEGT. The CDR3 has 15 amino acids. Deletions cut 6 bases from V and 7 bases from J, with 21 bases between. This chain's CDR3 is CASRPTYGQLFGYTF. For the CDR3, the DNA is TGTGCCAGCAGACCGACCTACGGACAACTCTTTGGCTACACCTTC.

This clonotype was seen repeatedly, ten times or more. J is TRBJ1-2 and V is TRBV5-1; 11 bases are a match to TRBD1. The CDR3 extends over 15 amino acids. After removal of 5 bases from V and 4 bases from J, the junction contained 7 bases not matched to a gene. Germline V gene data show CDR1 as SGHRS and CDR2 as YFSETQ. Here the CDR3 reads CASRPGTGGGYGYTF. For the CDR3, the DNA is TGCGCCAGCAGACCCGGGACAGGGGGGGGCTATGGCTACACCTTC.

This clonotype was counted many times. This chain connects TRBV20-1 to TRBJ1-3; D is undetermined. V was pared by 0 bases and J by 7 bases, with 7 bases between. Germline V gives CDR1 DFQATT, CDR2 SNEGSKA (reference sequence). The CDR3 is 12 residues long. This chain's CDR3 is CSARDPPNTIYF. CDR3 sequence (DNA): TGCAGTGCTAGAGATCCTCCGAACACCATATATTTT.

This clonotype was seen at least ten times. The genes are TRBV7-9 and TRBJ1-6; no clear D. CDR1 is SEHNR and CDR2 is FQNEAQ in the germline V gene (reference sequence). CDR3 length equals 16 residues. V was shortened by 5 bases and J by 4 bases, with 15 bases between the two germline ends. DNA for the CDR3: TGTGCCAGCAGCCCTTTCGACGGGGTATATAATTCACCCCTCCACTTT. Protein sequence: CASSPFDGVYNSPLHF.

This clonotype was seen repeatedly, ten times or more. This chain connects TRBV20-1 to TRBJ1-1; 7 bases are shared with TRBD1. Germline V gene data show CDR1 as DFQATT and CDR2 as SNEGSKA (reference sequence). V gave up 3 bases and J gave up 4 bases; unmatched junction bases: 14. The CDR3 consists of 16 residues. The DNA of the CDR3 is TGCAGTGCTAGCTCGAGCAGGAGGGGGCGCGGCACTGAAGCTTTCTTT. It codes for CSASSSRRGRGTEAFF.

The table lists this clonotype with many counts. V is TRBV18 and J is TRBJ2-7; D is undetermined. Germline V gene lookup returns CDR1 KGHSH and CDR2 LQKENI. The CDR3 is 14 residues long. V was clipped by 5 bases and J by 1 base, with 12 bases between them. The CDR3 nucleotides read TGTGCCAGCTCAGCCCGGCACGGGTCCTACGAGCAGTACTTC. It yields the protein CASSARHGSYEQYF.

This clonotype was seen only a few times. DNA of the CDR3: TGCAGTGCTAGAGATCAGGCAGATCGCGACGAGCAGTACTTC. Translating it yields CSARDQADRDEQYF. This rearrangement joins TRBV20-1 to TRBJ2-7, with no clear D. The V and J ends lost 0 bases and 5 bases respectively, with 14 bases between them. The length of the CDR3 is 14 residues. The germline V gene encodes CDR1 DFQATT and CDR2 SNEGSKA (reference sequence).

About this clonotype itself: Without the conserved terminal phenylalanine or tryptophan, this CDR3 likely stems from a read error. This sequence joins TRBV12-3 or TRBV12-4 and TRBJ2-6; 8 nucleotides agree with TRBD1. The CDR3 is 23 amino acids. The junction had 22 bases not matched to a gene; V was cut back by 3 bases and J by 0 bases. CDR3: CASSFFRPGEDRAKFSGANVLTS. In nucleotides, the CDR3 is TGTGCCAGCAGTTTTTTTAGGCCGGGGGAGGACAGGGCCAAATTCTCTGGGGCCAACGTCCTGACTTCT.

This clonotype appeared many times. J is TRBJ1-2 and V is TRBV29-1, with 7 bases matching TRBD1. Germline CDR1 and CDR2: SQVTM and ANQGSEA. CDR3 length: 14 residues. The trim removed 3 bases at V and 6 bases at J, leaving 10 bases unmatched. CDR3 bases: TGCAGCGTTGACCGGGACAGTGCTGGTGATGGCTACACCTTC. It codes for CSVDRDSAGDGYTF.

The chain employs TRBV6-5 and TRBJ2-2; D is undetermined. V was pared by 0 bases and J by 1 base, with 9 bases between. The germline V gene encodes CDR1 MNHEY and CDR2 SVGAGI. This CDR3 is 16 amino acids long. This CDR3 is CASSYSVGWNTGELFF. The CDR3 nucleotides read TGTGCCAGCAGTTACTCGGTAGGGTGGAACACCGGGGAGCTGTTTTTT.

This clonotype was counted between two and nine times. V usage is TRBV7-2 and J usage is TRBJ1-2; D gene unclear. This CDR3 has 13 amino acids. The germline CDR1 and CDR2 sequences are SGHTA and FQGNSA. Trimming shortened V by 1 base and J by 4 bases, and 7 bases separated the two germline ends. CDR3 region: CASSLDSGYGYTF. The CDR3 DNA reads as TGTGCCAGCAGCTTAGATTCCGGCTATGGCTACACCTTC.

CDR3 region: CASSRQGAQPQHF. CDR3 coding DNA: TGTGCCAGCAGCCGACAGGGGGCTCAGCCCCAGCATTTT. J is TRBJ1-5 and V is TRBV7-8; 10 nucleotides line up with TRBD1. The CDR3 is 13 residues long. Trimming removed 5 bases from V and 6 bases from J; junction bases left unmatched: 1. Germline V CDR1 and CDR2: SGHVS, FQNEAQ.

This clonotype has ten or more counts. The chain employs TRBV11-2 and TRBJ1-4, with D unclear. This CDR3 is 15 amino acids long. V lost 5 bases and J lost 8, with 18 bases in between. The V gene's germline CDR1 is SGHAT and CDR2 FQNNGV. CDR3 amino acids: CASSPPGRSGEKLFF. The CDR3 DNA is TGTGCCAGCAGCCCTCCGGGTCGGAGTGGCGAAAAACTGTTTTTT.

This clonotype appeared a few times. The rearrangement uses TRBV7-6 and TRBJ2-7, with 7 bases lining up with TRBD2. From germline, CDR1 is SGHVS and CDR2 FNYEAQ. The CDR3 consists of 12 residues. The V and J ends lost 5 bases and 6 bases, in that order; junction bases with no gene match: 4. CDR3 amino acids: CASSGSGTEQYF. CDR3 in DNA: TGTGCCAGCAGCGGAAGCGGGACCGAGCAGTACTTC.

In its sample, this clonotype was seen many times. The chain joins TRBV5-1 to TRBJ2-1; no clear D gene. The CDR3 spans 15 residues. The germline V gene has CDR1 SGHRS and CDR2 YFSETQ. V dropped 4 bases and J dropped 6 bases, with 17 bases sitting between them. The CDR3 DNA sequence: TGCGCCAGCAGCCTTAGCCCCCGACTCCCCAATGAGCAGTTCTTC. This codes for CASSLSPRLPNEQFF.

The chain employs TRBV5-4 and TRBJ2-5, with D possibly TRBD1 on 6 matching bases. V lost 9 bases and J 2 bases, leaving 14 bases between the germline ends. Germline values: CDR1 SGHNT, CDR2 YYREEE (reference sequence). This CDR3 has 13 residues. The CDR3 reads CATKTGNQETQYF. The CDR3, as DNA: TGTGCCACCAAGACAGGAAATCAAGAGACCCAGTACTTC.

This clonotype was observed a handful of times. The rearrangement links TRBV24-1 to TRBJ1-2, with D tentatively TRBD1 (6 bases). The length of the CDR3 is 14 residues. From germline, CDR1 is KGHDR and CDR2 SFDVKD. The V end was cut by 4 bases, the J end by 2 bases, with 10 bases between. The CDR3 region is CATSDLTGNYGYTF. The CDR3 DNA reads as TGTGCCACCAGTGACCTCACAGGGAACTATGGCTACACCTTC.

This clonotype was seen more than once but under ten times. The chain couples TRBV30 to TRBJ1-2; possibly TRBD1 for D (5 bases). The CDR3 totals 12 residues. The V and J ends lost 4 bases and 3 bases respectively, with 9 bases between them. Germline assignment: CDR1 GTSNPN and CDR2 SVGIG (reference sequence). The CDR3 region has the DNA TGTGCCTGGACGAAGGGGTACTATGGCTACACCTTC. This translates into CAWTKGYYGYTF.

This clonotype was recorded many times. The CDR3 coding sequence is TGTGCCAGCAGCTCTCCGGCAGGGGGCGGTCACACTGAAGCTTTCTTT. Its protein product is CASSSPAGGGHTEAFF. The V call is TRBV7-8, the J call TRBJ1-1, with 8 positions matching TRBD1. Trimming took 4 bases from V and 3 from J; bases not matched to a gene: 10. This CDR3 spans 16 amino acids. The germline gives CDR1 SGHVS, CDR2 FQNEAQ.

This clonotype was seen many times. The J gene is TRBJ1-4, the V gene TRBV6-1; D ambiguous. This CDR3 is built from 14 residues. CDR1 and CDR2 from the germline V gene are MNHNS and SASEGT. V dropped 7 bases and J dropped 0 bases, with 9 bases sitting between them. CDR3 coding DNA: TGTGCCAGCAAGACCAGGTCAACTAATGAAAAACTGTTTTTT. This sequence encodes CASKTRSTNEKLFF.